The rows below give T cell receptor beta chains drawn from one sample of a study of blood T cell repertoires in COVID-19. Some clones are missing from TCRdb's copy, which holds only in-frame ones; the method was immunoSEQ multiplex PCR. The repertoire holds 300,000 to 400,000 clones, with about nine tenths as singletons. The sequenced sample was peripheral blood. The origin of the receptors is a woman aged 70-85 years with COVID-19, enrolled during active disease. The CDR3 runs from the conserved cysteine through the conserved F or W. A D gene is named only where the DNA matches it firmly. Where a row states a size, it is once, few, many or the class of an expanded clone; other rows omit it.

d_call clone_size j_call v_call cdr3_nt cdr3_aa
TRBD1 once TRBJ2-7 TRBV7-8 TGTGCCAGCAGCCATGGACAGGGATTCTACGAGCAGTACTTC CASSHGQGFYEQYF
- few TRBJ1-1 TRBV19 TGTGCCAGTAGTCGAGTGGCCTCGGGACATCGCCTTCCATACACTGAAGCTTTCTTT CASSRVASGHRLPYTEAFF
- - TRBJ1-1 TRBV5-1 TGCGCCAGCAACTCGGAGAGTTTCACTGAAGCTTTCTTT CASNSESFTEAFF
TRBD2 - TRBJ2-1 TRBV5-1 TGCGCCAGCAGCTTGCCCGGGGGGGAAAATGAGCAGTTCTTC CASSLPGGENEQFF
- - TRBJ2-7 TRBV7-9 TGTGCCAGCAGCTCCAAGAGGCAGGGGTACGAGCAGTACTTC CASSSKRQGYEQYF
- - TRBJ1-2 TRBV7-9 TGTGCCAGCAGCTTCCCCGGGACTAACTATGGCTACACCTTC CASSFPGTNYGYTF
- - TRBJ1-2 TRBV5-4 TGTGCCAGCAGCACGGGCTCCGGGACAATGCCCCTTAAAGGATATGGCTACACCTTC CASSTGSGTMPLKGYGYTF
TRBD1 - TRBJ1-5 TRBV28 TGTGCCAGCAGCCGCGGACAGGGGACCCTCTTATATCAGCCCCAGCATTTT CASSRGQGTLLYQPQHF
TRBD1 - TRBJ1-6 TRBV19 TGTGCCAGTAGTATCACAGGGGGCGATTCACCCCTCCACTTT CASSITGGDSPLHF
TRBD1 - TRBJ2-1 TRBV27 TGTGCCAGCAGTTTTTTTTCCGGGACAGGGCCCAATGAGCAGTTCTTC CASSFFSGTGPNEQFF
TRBD2 - TRBJ2-5 TRBV7-2 TGTGCCAGCAGCAACCTAGCGGGACAAGAGACCCAGTACTTC CASSNLAGQETQYF
- - TRBJ1-1 TRBV4-1 TGCGCCAGCAGCCCTCAGGGAACTGAAGCTTTCTTT CASSPQGTEAFF
TRBD1 - TRBJ2-7 TRBV10-3 TGTGCCATCTCGGGGACAGCCCTCGAGCAGTACTTC CAISGTALEQYF
TRBD1 - TRBJ1-1 TRBV10-3 TGTGCCATCAGTGACTCTAGACAGGGGGCCACTGAAGCTTTCTTT CAISDSRQGATEAFF
TRBD1 - TRBJ2-7 TRBV4-1 TGCGCCAGCAGCCAAGTTCAGGGGGCCATCGCCGAGCAGTACTTC CASSQVQGAIAEQYF
- - TRBJ2-2 TRBV3-1/TRBV3-2 TGTGCCAGCAGCCAATTCGGCGGGGGCCCCGCGAACACCGGGGAGCTGTTTTTT CASSQFGGGPANTGELFF
- - TRBJ1-5 TRBV6-5 TGTGCCAGCAGTTATTCTGACGGGGGCAATCAGCCCCAGCATTTT CASSYSDGGNQPQHF
- many TRBJ1-2 TRBV6-1 TGTGCCAGCAGTGAAGCGCAAAGGGGCCATGGCTACACCTTC CASSEAQRGHGYTF
- - TRBJ2-3 TRBV2 TGTGCCAGCAGTGCAGGAAAAATGGCAGATACGCAGTATTTT CASSAGKMADTQYF
TRBD2 once TRBJ2-5 TRBV4-1 TGCGCCAGCAGCCAAAACGGACTGGGGGGGGAGACCCAGTACTTC CASSQNGLGGETQYF
- - TRBJ2-2 TRBV27 TGTGCCAGCAGCTTAGGCGGCGGCACCGGGGAGCTGTTTTTT CASSLGGGTGELFF
- - TRBJ1-1 TRBV2 TGTGCCACCTTACAGGGGAACACTGAAGCTTTCTTT CATLQGNTEAFF
- - TRBJ2-5 TRBV5-1 TGCGCCAGCAGCTTAAGAGCCCAAGAGACCCAGTACTTC CASSLRAQETQYF
TRBD2 - TRBJ2-7 TRBV3-1/TRBV3-2 TGTGCCAGCAGCCCCTCAGGGGGACTAGCGGGTCTAAGCTCCTACGAGCAGTACTTC CASSPSGGLAGLSSYEQYF